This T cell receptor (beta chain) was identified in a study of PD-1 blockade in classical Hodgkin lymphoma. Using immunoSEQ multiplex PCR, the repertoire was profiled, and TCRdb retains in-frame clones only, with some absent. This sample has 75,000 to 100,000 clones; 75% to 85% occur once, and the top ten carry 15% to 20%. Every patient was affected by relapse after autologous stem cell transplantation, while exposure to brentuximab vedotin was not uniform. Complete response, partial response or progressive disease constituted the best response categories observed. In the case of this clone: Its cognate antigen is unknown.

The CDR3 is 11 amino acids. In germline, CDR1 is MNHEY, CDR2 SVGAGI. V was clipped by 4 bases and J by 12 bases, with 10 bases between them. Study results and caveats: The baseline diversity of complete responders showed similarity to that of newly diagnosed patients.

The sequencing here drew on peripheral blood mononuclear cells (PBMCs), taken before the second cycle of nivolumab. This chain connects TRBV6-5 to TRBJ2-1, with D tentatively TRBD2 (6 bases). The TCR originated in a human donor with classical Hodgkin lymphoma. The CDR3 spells CASSSLARQFF. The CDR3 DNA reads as TGTGCCAGCAGTTCCCTAGCGCGGCAGTTCTTC.